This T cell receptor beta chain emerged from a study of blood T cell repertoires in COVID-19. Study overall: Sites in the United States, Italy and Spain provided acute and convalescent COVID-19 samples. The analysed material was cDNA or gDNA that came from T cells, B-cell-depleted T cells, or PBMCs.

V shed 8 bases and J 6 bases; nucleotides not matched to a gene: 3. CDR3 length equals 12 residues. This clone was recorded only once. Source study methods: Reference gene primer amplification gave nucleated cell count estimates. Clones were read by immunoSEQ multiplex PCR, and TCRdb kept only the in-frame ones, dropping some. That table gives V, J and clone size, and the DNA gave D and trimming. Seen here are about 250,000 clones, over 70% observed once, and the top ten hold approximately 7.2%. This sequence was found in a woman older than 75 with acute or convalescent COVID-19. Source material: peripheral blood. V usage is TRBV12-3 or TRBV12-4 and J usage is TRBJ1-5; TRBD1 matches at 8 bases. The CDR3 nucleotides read TGTGCCAGCCAGGGGGCCGTTCAGCCCCAGCATTTT. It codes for CASQGAVQPQHF.